The present entry profiles one T cell receptor beta chain with its context. The antigen is undetermined. These data originate in a study of cytomegalovirus exposure and HLA in healthy donors. Healthy bone marrow donors supplied every sample. The PCR contained 60 Vbeta and 13 Jbeta primers. Sequencing used immunoSEQ multiplex PCR; TCRdb keeps in-frame clones, though not all of them. This table has about 160,000 clones, about 81% appearing once. Study-wide results and caveats: CMV antigen specificity was confirmed in vitro for three CMV-associated chains. Later work associated 16,951 TCR beta sequences with HLA alleles at 0.05 false discovery rate.

Per germline, CDR1 MGHDK and CDR2 SYGVNS. Trimming took 3 bases from V and 5 from J; bases not matched to a gene: 0. The CDR3 length is 12 residues. This rearrangement joins TRBV25-1 to TRBJ1-2; 7 nucleotides line up with TRBD1. This receptor was taken from a girl aged 2 to 9 in good health and CMV-seropositive. Sequenced: PBMCs. CDR3 DNA: TGTGCCAGCAGTGAGGGACAGTATGGCTACACCTTC. Translation: CASSEGQYGYTF.